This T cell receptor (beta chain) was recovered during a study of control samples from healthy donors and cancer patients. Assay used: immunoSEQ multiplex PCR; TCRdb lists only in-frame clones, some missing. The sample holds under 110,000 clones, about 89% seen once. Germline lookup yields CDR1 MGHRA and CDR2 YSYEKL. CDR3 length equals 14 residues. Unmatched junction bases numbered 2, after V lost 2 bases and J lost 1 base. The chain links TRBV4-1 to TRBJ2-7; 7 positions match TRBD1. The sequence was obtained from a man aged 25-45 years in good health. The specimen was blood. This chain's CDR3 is CASSQPGQSYEQYF. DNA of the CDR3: TGCGCCAGCAGCCAACCGGGACAGTCCTACGAGCAGTACTTC.